The TCR beta chain described here comes from a study of read filtering for tumor transcriptome and immune sequencing. Across the whole study: Among patients, some 17 were male and around 14 female, aged about 47 to 85 (mean approximately 71).

The CDR3 totals 15 residues. V was trimmed by 4 bases and J by 2 bases, leaving 14 bases between them. The germline V gene has CDR1 MNHEY and CDR2 SVGAGI. Molecular barcoded adaptors covering alpha/delta and beta/gamma chains were used on 400 to 450 ng RNA. MiXCR, run by TCRdb on the reads, gives a single entry per CDR3 protein. This table has around 14,000 distinct CDR3 sequences, about 20% appearing once. The specimen sequenced was a population of CD138-negative cells sorted from bone marrow. The J gene is TRBJ1-1, the V gene TRBV6-5; tentatively, D is TRBD1 (5 bases). The sequence was obtained from a donor over 35 with multiple myeloma. The CDR3 here is CASSWVGRGNTEAFF. CDR3 bases: TGTGCCAGCAGTTGGGTAGGGAGGGGAAACACTGAAGCTTTCTTT.